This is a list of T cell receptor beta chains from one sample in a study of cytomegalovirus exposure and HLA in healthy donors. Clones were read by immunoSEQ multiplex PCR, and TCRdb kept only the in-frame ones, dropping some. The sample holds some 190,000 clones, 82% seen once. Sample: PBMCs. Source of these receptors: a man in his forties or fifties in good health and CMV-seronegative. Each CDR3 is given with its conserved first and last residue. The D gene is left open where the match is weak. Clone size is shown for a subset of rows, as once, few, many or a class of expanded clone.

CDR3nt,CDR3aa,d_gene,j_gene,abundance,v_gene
TGTGCCAGCAGCTTAGGGCTAGCGGGAGGGGTTGGGGATACGCAGTATTTT,CASSLGLAGGVGDTQYF,TRBD2,TRBJ2-3,NA,TRBV7-2
TGTGCCAGCAGTTACGGACAAAAAGGCTACACCTTC,CASSYGQKGYTF,NA,TRBJ1-2,NA,TRBV6-6
TGTGCCAGCACCACCGGGAGGGGCACAGATACGCAGTATTTT,CASTTGRGTDTQYF,TRBD2,TRBJ2-3,once,TRBV6-1
TGTGCCAGCAGCCAAACACGGGGCTCTGGAAACACCATATATTTT,CASSQTRGSGNTIYF,NA,TRBJ1-3,NA,TRBV16
TGTGCCAGCAGCGTAGCTATTTCGACCGGGGAGCTGTTTTTT,CASSVAISTGELFF,NA,TRBJ2-2,few,TRBV9
TGCGCCAGCAGCCCCATAACAGGGGCGGTCGCGAACACCGGGGAGCTGTTTTTT,CASSPITGAVANTGELFF,TRBD1,TRBJ2-2,NA,TRBV4-1
TGTGCCAGCAGCCGGGGACAGGGGGTCGTCTATGGCTACACCTTC,CASSRGQGVVYGYTF,TRBD1,TRBJ1-2,NA,TRBV6-1
TGTGCCAGCAAGAACGTAGCGGGGCCGAACACCGGGGAGCTGTTTTTT,CASKNVAGPNTGELFF,TRBD2,TRBJ2-2,NA,TRBV27
TGTGCCAGTAGTCCCTCCAGGTGGGGGGGCGGCCAAGAGACCCAGTACTTC,CASSPSRWGGGQETQYF,NA,TRBJ2-5,NA,TRBV19
TGTGCCAGCAGCTTAGTCAGGGTGAGGAATGAAAAACTGTTTTTT,CASSLVRVRNEKLFF,NA,TRBJ1-4,few,TRBV7-2
TGTGCCAGTAGTATAACAGGGTACCAAAATGGCTACACCTTC,CASSITGYQNGYTF,NA,TRBJ1-2,NA,TRBV19
TGCGCCAGCAGCCCAGGGGGCGCTGGGGCCAACGTCCTGACTTTC,CASSPGGAGANVLTF,TRBD1,TRBJ2-6,NA,TRBV5-1
TGCGCCAGCAGCCAAAGGACAGGCACGACATTGAATGAGCAGTTCTTC,CASSQRTGTTLNEQFF,TRBD1,TRBJ2-1,NA,TRBV5-1
TGTGCCAGCAGTTACTTCGGGACAGGGCGAGGCTACACCTTC,CASSYFGTGRGYTF,TRBD1,TRBJ1-2,few,TRBV6-5
TGTGCCAGCTCACTGGGGCGGGGCCAGATTTTGAACACTGAAGCTTTCTTT,CASSLGRGQILNTEAFF,NA,TRBJ1-1,NA,TRBV27
TGTGCCAGCAAGAGGGCGGTGTGCTCCTATGAGCAGTACTTC,CASKRAVCSYEQYF,NA,TRBJ2-7,NA,TRBV21-1
TGTGCCAGCAGCCGGGACAGGGGAGAGACCCAGTACTTC,CASSRDRGETQYF,TRBD1,TRBJ2-5,few,TRBV7-6
TGTGCCAGCAGGGAGAAGCGGGGGGGCCGAGACGGGGAGCTGTTTTTT,CASREKRGGRDGELFF,TRBD2,TRBJ2-2,once,TRBV7-9
TGTGCCAGCAGCAGACTAGCGGGAGCCAATGAGCAGTTCTTC,CASSRLAGANEQFF,TRBD2,TRBJ2-1,NA,TRBV7-9
TGTGCCAGCAGCCCGACAGGGGGATCCTACGAGCAGTACTTC,CASSPTGGSYEQYF,TRBD1,TRBJ2-7,NA,TRBV5-4
TGTGCCAGCAGTGCCGCCCTTCTGAACGAGCAGTACTTC,CASSAALLNEQYF,NA,TRBJ2-7,NA,TRBV25-1
TGCGCCAGCAGCCATGCGAACGGCGGGGGAGGCTACACCTTC,CASSHANGGGGYTF,NA,TRBJ1-2,NA,TRBV4-3
TGTGCCAGCAGCTTGGCAGGGTCCCAAGAGACCCAGTACTTC,CASSLAGSQETQYF,NA,TRBJ2-5,NA,TRBV5-4
TGCGCCAGCAGCCAAGACCTCCCCAGGGTATACGAGCAGTACTTC,CASSQDLPRVYEQYF,NA,TRBJ2-7,NA,TRBV4-3
TGCGCCAGCAGACCTGGTGGGAGCTCCTACGAGCAGTACTTC,CASRPGGSSYEQYF,NA,TRBJ2-7,NA,TRBV5-1
TGTGCCAGCAGTTTTGGGAGAGCTAGCGTGAGCAATGAGCAGTTCTTC,CASSFGRASVSNEQFF,NA,TRBJ2-1,few,TRBV27
TGTGCCTGGAGTGCAGGGGCCGACTACGAGCAGTACTTC,CAWSAGADYEQYF,NA,TRBJ2-7,NA,TRBV30
TGTGCCAGCAGTGACGAACAGGGCGTCCACGAGCAGTACTTC,CASSDEQGVHEQYF,NA,TRBJ2-7,NA,TRBV25-1
TGTGCCTGGAAGGATAAAAGACAGGTTGAAGCTTTCTTT,CAWKDKRQVEAFF,NA,TRBJ1-1,NA,TRBV30
TGTGCCAGCAGTCCTGGACAGTTAGCTAACTATGGCTACACCTTC,CASSPGQLANYGYTF,NA,TRBJ1-2,NA,TRBV28
TGTGCCAGCCGATTCCAGATTAATCAGCCCCAGCATTTT,CASRFQINQPQHF,NA,TRBJ1-5,NA,TRBV28
TGTGCCAGCAGCCAAGTGGTAGGGGGTCAAAATAACTATGGCTACACCTTC,CASSQVVGGQNNYGYTF,NA,TRBJ1-2,NA,TRBV4-2
TGTGCCAGCTCATCGGGACAGGTTACCGCTTCCTATGGCTACACCTTC,CASSSGQVTASYGYTF,TRBD1,TRBJ1-2,NA,TRBV18
TGTGCCTTCTTCCCCGGGAGCCTGGGGGGCTACACCTTC,CAFFPGSLGGYTF,NA,TRBJ1-2,NA,TRBV30
TGTGCCATCAGCTCGACAGGGGCCAATCAGCCCCAGCATTTT,CAISSTGANQPQHF,TRBD1,TRBJ1-5,NA,TRBV10-3
TGTGCCGGGGGGAGTATCGGAGGCTACACCTTC,CAGGSIGGYTF,NA,TRBJ1-2,few,TRBV28
TGTGCCAGCAGAGCAGGGGGGACCTACGAGCAGTACTTC,CASRAGGTYEQYF,NA,TRBJ2-7,NA,TRBV2
TGTGCCAGCAGCTTAGTATGGGCGGGGGCTGGCGAGCAGTACTTC,CASSLVWAGAGEQYF,NA,TRBJ2-7,NA,TRBV7-2
TGTGCCAGCAGGGTACAGGGGGCGAGCAATCAGCCCCAGCATTTT,CASRVQGASNQPQHF,TRBD1,TRBJ1-5,NA,TRBV7-2
TGTGCCAGCAGCCTAGCGGGGGCGGCGGAATACGAGCAGTACTTC,CASSLAGAAEYEQYF,TRBD2,TRBJ2-7,NA,TRBV6-5
TGCGCCAGCAGCTTTGAGGGACAGGGGGCGACGGGGACTGAAGCTTTCTTT,CASSFEGQGATGTEAFF,TRBD1,TRBJ1-1,once,TRBV5-1
TGTGCCAGCAGCTCCTGGGGACTAGCGGGGGGGCTTCTGTTTTTT,CASSSWGLAGGLLFF,TRBD2,TRBJ2-2,NA,TRBV7-2
TGTTCCAGCAGCTTAGGGTACCAGGGGCCCCGCGCTGGCTACACCTTC,CSSSLGYQGPRAGYTF,NA,TRBJ1-2,NA,TRBV7-9
TGTGCCCACAGACAGGGGAATAACGGGGAGCTGTTTTTT,CAHRQGNNGELFF,TRBD1,TRBJ2-2,NA,TRBV30
TGTGCCAGCAGCTCGTACAGGGGAAATGAGCAGTTCTTC,CASSSYRGNEQFF,TRBD1,TRBJ2-1,NA,TRBV7-8
TGTGCCAGCTCACCAACCGGGAGTAATGAAAAACTGTTTTTT,CASSPTGSNEKLFF,NA,TRBJ1-4,NA,TRBV18
TGTGCCACCACCCTGGGGGGGGAAGACTATGGCTACACCTTC,CATTLGGEDYGYTF,NA,TRBJ1-2,NA,TRBV6-6
TGTGCCAGCAGTGCCAGGACTAGCCTGTTGGAGACCCAGTACTTC,CASSARTSLLETQYF,TRBD2,TRBJ2-5,few,TRBV2
TGTGCCAGCAAAGCCGCGGGATGGATCACAGATACGCAGTATTTT,CASKAAGWITDTQYF,NA,TRBJ2-3,NA,TRBV6-5
TGTGCCAGCAGCCCTTATAATGAGCAGTTCTTC,CASSPYNEQFF,NA,TRBJ2-1,NA,TRBV7-2
TGTGCCAGCTCGCCGACCCGGGAGAAGCCCCAGCATTTT,CASSPTREKPQHF,NA,TRBJ1-5,NA,TRBV18
TGCGCCAGCAGCGTCCGGGACACCAACTACGAGCAGTACTTC,CASSVRDTNYEQYF,NA,TRBJ2-7,NA,TRBV5-1
TGCGCCAGCAGCCAAACGACAGGGACGCAGTATGGCTACACCTTC,CASSQTTGTQYGYTF,TRBD1,TRBJ1-2,NA,TRBV4-3
TGTGCCAGCAGCGGCTGGGGGGTCGGGGGAAATGAGCAGTTCTTC,CASSGWGVGGNEQFF,NA,TRBJ2-1,NA,TRBV7-2
TGTGCCAGCAGCTTAGACAGTGCAACTAATGAAAAACTGTTTTTT,CASSLDSATNEKLFF,NA,TRBJ1-4,NA,TRBV11-3
TGTGCCAGCAGGGGACAGGGACGCGGCTACACCTTC,CASRGQGRGYTF,TRBD1,TRBJ1-2,NA,TRBV28
TGTGCCTGGAGTGTAAGGGGGGGTTTTGATACGCAGTATTTT,CAWSVRGGFDTQYF,NA,TRBJ2-3,NA,TRBV30
TGTGCCAGCTCACCCTCTCGGTACTTTGGAAACACCATATATTTT,CASSPSRYFGNTIYF,NA,TRBJ1-3,once,TRBV18